Listed below are T cell receptor beta chains from one sample, sequenced in a study of T cells in localized non-small cell lung cancer. Measured with immunoSEQ multiplex PCR; TCRdb has only the in-frame clones, and not every one. The sample lists about 24,000 clones; around 89% were seen once. Material: peripheral blood mononuclear cells, obtained before any cancer treatment. The receptors shown here come from a woman aged 40-69 years with stage III lung adenocarcinoma. The CDR3 runs from the conserved cysteine through the conserved F or W. Fields, in order: J gene, clone size, D gene, V gene, CDR3 protein, CDR3 DNA. A D gene is named only where the DNA matches it firmly. Clone size, where shown, is once, few, many, or a class for clones that have expanded.

TRBJ1-2	.	.	TRBV6-4	CASSIPDTAGNYGYTF	TGTGCCAGCAGTATACCCGACACGGCAGGGAACTATGGCTACACCTTC
TRBJ2-5	.	.	TRBV10-3	CAISDRETQYF	TGTGCCATCAGTGATAGGGAGACCCAGTACTTC
TRBJ2-4	.	.	TRBV19	CASSRQVLNIQYF	TGTGCCAGTAGTAGACAGGTCCTCAACATTCAGTACTTC
TRBJ2-7	once	.	TRBV6-1	CASSEGREQYF	TGTGCCAGCAGTGAAGGTCGCGAGCAGTACTTC
TRBJ1-2	.	TRBD1	TRBV6-1	CASRLGDRTGGYTF	TGTGCCAGCAGGTTGGGGGACAGGACGGGTGGCTACACCTTC
TRBJ1-2	.	TRBD1	TRBV6-4	CASSPGQGFVYGYTF	TGTGCCAGCAGCCCGGGACAGGGATTTGTTTATGGCTACACCTTC
TRBJ1-5	.	.	TRBV19	CASSMFSQPPSTLMSQPQHF	TGTGCCAGTAGTATGTTTTCGCAGCCCCCCTCCACCCTTATGTCTCAGCCCCAGCATTTT
TRBJ2-7	large	TRBD2	TRBV23-1	CASSRAAGALAGVSYEQYF	TGCGCCAGCAGTCGGGCAGCCGGGGCCCTAGCGGGAGTATCCTACGAGCAGTACTTC
TRBJ1-1	.	.	TRBV19	CASREVPNTEAFF	TGTGCCAGTAGGGAGGTACCGAACACTGAAGCTTTCTTT
TRBJ2-1	.	TRBD2	TRBV2	CASSARTSGSNEQFF	TGTGCCAGCAGTGCCCGGACTAGCGGGAGTAATGAGCAGTTCTTC
TRBJ1-1	.	.	TRBV5-1	CASSLRPWNTEAFF	TGCGCCAGCAGCTTGAGACCATGGAACACTGAAGCTTTCTTT
TRBJ2-7	once	.	TRBV7-2	CASSLARVVTYEQYF	TGTGCCAGCAGCTTAGCGCGGGTCGTAACCTACGAGCAGTACTTC
TRBJ2-5	.	.	TRBV5-1	CASSPEHGPRTQYF	TGCGCCAGCAGCCCGGAGCATGGTCCCAGGACCCAGTACTTC
TRBJ1-1	.	.	TRBV21-1	CASSKLTGRAEAFF	TGTGCCAGCAGCAAGTTAACAGGGAGGGCTGAAGCTTTCTTT
TRBJ1-1	.	.	TRBV10-3	CATRKNTEAFF	TGTGCCACCAGGAAGAACACTGAAGCTTTCTTT
TRBJ2-2	.	TRBD2	TRBV11-2	CASGPLGLANTGELFF	TGTGCCAGCGGGCCCCTTGGACTAGCGAACACCGGGGAGCTGTTTTTT
TRBJ2-5	.	.	TRBV21-1	CASSTHTGGLETQYF	TGTGCCAGCAGCACACATACAGGGGGCTTGGAGACCCAGTACTTC
TRBJ1-6	few	TRBD1	TRBV5-1	CASSSQGGSNSPLHF	TGCGCCAGCAGCTCCCAGGGGGGTAGCAATTCACCCCTCCACTTT
TRBJ1-5	.	.	TRBV10-2	CASSESGGVGQPQHF	TGCGCCAGCAGTGAGTCGGGAGGGGTAGGGCAGCCCCAGCATTTT
TRBJ2-5	.	TRBD2	TRBV5-5	CASSFLAGGYQETQYF	TGTGCCAGCAGCTTCCTAGCGGGGGGGTACCAAGAGACCCAGTACTTC
TRBJ1-4	.	TRBD1	TRBV2	CASSVRGRNEKLFF	TGTGCCAGCAGTGTTAGGGGGCGAAATGAAAAACTGTTTTTT
TRBJ1-2	.	.	TRBV5-5	CASSFRTNYGYTF	TGTGCCAGCAGCTTCCGGACTAACTATGGCTACACCTTC
TRBJ2-2	once	TRBD2	TRBV5-5	CASSLVAGGSTGELFF	TGTGCCAGCAGCTTGGTTGCGGGAGGGTCGACCGGGGAGCTGTTTTTT
TRBJ1-6	.	TRBD1	TRBV30	CASTGSAYNSPLHF	TGTGCCTCGACAGGGAGCGCCTATAATTCACCCCTCCACTTT
TRBJ2-7	few	TRBD1	TRBV5-1	CASSLNAGTGDHEQYF	TGCGCCAGCAGCTTGAACGCCGGGACAGGGGACCACGAGCAGTACTTC
TRBJ2-3	.	TRBD1	TRBV9	CASSVDDRVTDTQYF	TGTGCCAGCAGCGTAGACGACAGGGTCACAGATACGCAGTATTTT